This T cell receptor (beta chain) is drawn from a study of T cells in tuberculosis. Looking at the study overall: Sequenced TCRs come from CD1B-GMM tetramer-binding T cells. General study points: GMM-specific TCRs were nearer to active tuberculosis alpha repertoires, suggesting expansion. Active tuberculosis patients had shorter CDR3-alpha; the beta difference was nonsignificant. Samples were chosen by availability of cryopreserved specimens.

The assay was immunoSEQ multiplex PCR, and TCRdb's table has in-frame clones only and misses some. The data show 25,000 to 35,000 clones, 95% to 96% seen once. With respect to this clone: Its target is not known.

The CDR3 has 14 residues. The junction had 9 bases not matched to a gene; V was cut back by 11 bases and J by 4 bases. From germline, CDR1 is SNHLY and CDR2 FYNNEI. This receptor was obtained from a donor between 10 and 35 years old with latent tuberculosis or without tuberculosis infection. The chain employs TRBV2 and TRBJ2-1; TRBD2 aligns across 9 bases. Source material: PBMCs. CDR3 in DNA: TGTGCCTGTACCGGGACTAGCAGATACAATGAGCAGTTCTTC. It yields the protein CACTGTSRYNEQFF.